Listed below are T cell receptor beta chains from one sample, sequenced in a study of patients and donors after allogeneic stem cell transplantation. TCRdb called the RT-PCR reads again in MiXCR, with one record for every CDR3 protein. The sample comprises fewer than 180,000 distinct CDR3 sequences, approximately 40% of which are singletons, and 50% to 65% rests with the top ten. Sequencing was done on a sample of blood, either unsorted or a sorted T cell fraction (not recorded which). The source is a human donor who was either an allogeneic HSCT recipient or a stem cell or donor lymphocyte infusion donor (not recorded which). It is not recorded whose cells these are; they may come from a transplant donor. Each CDR3 is given with its conserved first and last residue. Fields, in order: J gene, D gene, V gene, clone size, CDR3 protein, CDR3 DNA. A D gene is named only where the DNA matches it firmly. Clone size is stated in some rows and not others, as once, few, many or a class when expanded.

>TRBJ1-5|NA|TRBV12-3/TRBV12-4|NA
CASSPWREPQHF
TGTGCCAGCAGCCCGTGGCGGGAGCCCCAGCATTTT
>TRBJ2-7|TRBD2|TRBV20-1|NA
CSARETSGSYEQYF
TGCAGTGCTAGAGAGACTAGCGGATCCTACGAGCAGTACTTC
>TRBJ1-4|NA|TRBV4-1|NA
CASSQEGHHEKLFF
TGCGCCAGCAGCCAAGAAGGCCACCATGAAAAACTGTTTTTT
>TRBJ2-5|TRBD1|TRBV3-1|NA
CASSQVRTGETQYF
TGTGCCAGCAGCCAAGTACGGACAGGGGAGACCCAGTACTTC
>TRBJ1-2|TRBD1|TRBV10-3|once
CAISADLTGGGYGYTF
TGTGCCATCAGTGCAGATTTGACAGGGGGCGGCTATGGCTACACCTTC
>TRBJ1-1|NA|TRBV7-6|few
CASSLIGLPMNTEAFF
TGTGCCAGCAGCTTGATCGGGCTGCCTATGAACACTGAAGCTTTCTTT
>TRBJ1-2|NA|TRBV4-3|few
CASSLSNNANYGYTF
TGCGCCAGCAGCCTATCGAACAACGCTAACTATGGCTACACCTTC
>TRBJ2-1|NA|TRBV3-1|NA
CASSQAADHLNEQFF
TGTGCCAGCAGCCAAGCCGCTGACCACCTTAATGAGCAGTTCTTC
>TRBJ1-2|TRBD1|TRBV7-3|NA
CASSMGQGIGYTF
TGTGCCAGCAGTATGGGACAGGGGATAGGCTACACCTTC
>TRBJ2-1|TRBD1|TRBV3-1|NA
CASSRTGGSSNEQFF
TGTGCCAGCAGCCGTACAGGGGGTTCTAGCAATGAGCAGTTCTTC
>TRBJ1-6|NA|TRBV7-2|NA
CASSEFAGPNSPLHF
TGTGCCAGCAGCGAGTTTGCGGGGCCCAATTCACCCCTCCACTTT
>TRBJ2-4|NA|TRBV28|NA
CASSLAGEGAKNIQYF
TGTGCCAGCAGCTTAGCCGGGGAAGGGGCCAAAAACATTCAGTACTTC
>TRBJ2-5|NA|TRBV3-1|NA
CASSQGNGQETQYF
TGTGCCAGCAGCCAAGGGAACGGCCAAGAGACCCAGTACTTC
>TRBJ1-1|TRBD1|TRBV27|few
CASSSFGQGAIYDTEAFF
TGTGCCAGCAGTTCCTTTGGGCAGGGGGCAATATACGACACTGAAGCTTTCTTT
>TRBJ1-4|NA|TRBV12-3/TRBV12-4|many
CASSYEGVEDEKLFF
TGTGCCAGCAGTTACGAGGGGGTGGAGGATGAAAAACTGTTTTTT
>TRBJ1-1|NA|TRBV6-5|once
CASSSGGSGTEAFF
TGTGCCAGCTCGAGTGGGGGTAGCGGCACTGAAGCTTTCTTT
>TRBJ1-2|NA|TRBV9|few
CASSVNSANYGYTF
TGTGCCAGCAGCGTAAACAGCGCTAACTATGGCTACACCTTC
>TRBJ2-3|NA|TRBV20-1|NA
CSASIVGVDTQYF
TGCAGTGCTAGTATCGTGGGGGTAGATACGCAGTATTTT
>TRBJ1-1|NA|TRBV5-4|few
CASSLTGKDEAFF
TGTGCCAGCAGCTTGACGGGGAAGGATGAAGCTTTCTTT
>TRBJ1-1|NA|TRBV12-3/TRBV12-4|few
CASSTGIAEAFF
TGTGCCAGCAGTACAGGGATTGCTGAAGCTTTCTTT
>TRBJ1-1|TRBD1|TRBV20-1|few
CSAPGQGSGNTEAFF
TGCAGTGCTCCGGGACAGGGATCTGGGAACACTGAAGCTTTCTTT
>TRBJ2-1|NA|TRBV5-5|NA
CASSHDSVTYNEQFF
TGTGCCAGCAGCCATGACAGCGTCACCTACAATGAGCAGTTCTTC
>TRBJ2-5|TRBD1|TRBV7-8|few
CASSPLQGAETQYF
TGTGCCAGCAGCCCGCTACAGGGGGCAGAGACCCAGTACTTC
>TRBJ1-2|NA|TRBV12-3/TRBV12-4|NA
CATAGTGGHGYTF
TGTGCCACAGCAGGTACCGGGGGACACGGCTACACCTTC
>TRBJ2-4|NA|TRBV11-2|NA
CASSLWPLAKNIQYF
TGTGCCAGCAGCTTATGGCCGTTAGCCAAAAACATTCAGTACTTC
>TRBJ1-5|TRBD1|TRBV12-3/TRBV12-4|NA
CASSLGQEMGRQPQHF
TGTGCCAGCAGTCTCGGACAGGAAATGGGACGCCAGCCCCAGCATTTT
>TRBJ1-3|NA|TRBV28|NA
CASSDPRGSSSGNTIYF
TGTGCCAGCAGCGATCCGAGGGGCAGCAGCTCTGGAAACACCATATATTTT
>TRBJ2-1|TRBD1|TRBV5-1|few
CASSAGTGGYNEQFF
TGCGCCAGCAGCGCCGGGACAGGGGGCTACAATGAGCAGTTCTTC